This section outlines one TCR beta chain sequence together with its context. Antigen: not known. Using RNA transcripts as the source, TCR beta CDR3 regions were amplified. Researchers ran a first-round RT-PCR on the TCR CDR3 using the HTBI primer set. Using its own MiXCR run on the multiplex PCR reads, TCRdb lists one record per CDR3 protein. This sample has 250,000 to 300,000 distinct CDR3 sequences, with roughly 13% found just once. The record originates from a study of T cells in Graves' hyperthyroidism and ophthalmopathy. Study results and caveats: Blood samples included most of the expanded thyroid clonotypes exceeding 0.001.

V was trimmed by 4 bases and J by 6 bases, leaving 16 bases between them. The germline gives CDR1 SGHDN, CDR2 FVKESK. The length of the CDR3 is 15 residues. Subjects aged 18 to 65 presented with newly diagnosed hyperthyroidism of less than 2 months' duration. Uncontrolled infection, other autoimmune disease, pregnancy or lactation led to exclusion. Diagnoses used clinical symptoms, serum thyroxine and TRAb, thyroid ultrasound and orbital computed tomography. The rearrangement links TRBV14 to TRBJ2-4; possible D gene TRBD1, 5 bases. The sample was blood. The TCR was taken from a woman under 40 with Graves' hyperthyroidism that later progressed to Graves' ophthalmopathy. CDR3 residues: CASSRKKGIGNIQYF. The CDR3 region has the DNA TGTGCCAGCAGCCGCAAAAAGGGGATTGGAAACATTCAGTACTTC.